A single sample gave rise to the 16 T cell receptor beta chains below, sequenced in a study of blood T cell repertoires in COVID-19. TCRdb's copy holds only in-frame clones and misses some; the assay was immunoSEQ multiplex PCR. The sample consists of 70,000 to 95,000 clones, approximately 78% of them appearing once. The source material was peripheral blood. The receptors here all came from a human donor in a cohort sampled during active COVID-19.

V and J are TRBV10-2 and TRBJ1-1; the D is unclear. This CDR3 comprises 12 residues. CDR1 WSHSY and CDR2 SAAADI come from the germline V gene. V shed 4 bases and J shed 14 bases, with 17 bases lying between them. The CDR3 DNA sequence: TGCGCCAGCAGTGTCAAGTCCGGGAAGTTGTTCTTT. Protein sequence: CASSVKSGKLFF.

The chain is built from TRBV5-1 and TRBJ2-5; weak D call: TRBD1 (5 bases). This CDR3 is built from 14 residues. CDR1 is SGHRS, CDR2 YFSETQ, per germline. V was trimmed by 1 base and J by 2 bases, leaving 9 bases between them. The CDR3 loop reads CASSLRGLQETQYF. The DNA of the CDR3 is TGCGCCAGCAGCTTGAGGGGTCTACAAGAGACCCAGTACTTC.

V and J are TRBV13 and TRBJ2-7; TRBD2 might be the D (5 bases). Trimming took 1 base from V and 6 from J, leaving 10 bases between them. The germline V gene encodes CDR1 PRHDT and CDR2 FYEKMQ (reference sequence). The CDR3 runs to 13 residues. The CDR3, as DNA: TGTGCCAGCAGCTTAGTCCGGGAAGCCGAGCAGTACTTC. Residues: CASSLVREAEQYF.

This clone was recorded a few times. The rearrangement links TRBV5-1 to TRBJ2-1, with D possibly matching TRBD1 (5 bases). Trimming took off 2 bases at V and 3 bases at J, with 12 bases between the two ends. This CDR3 has 15 amino acids. Germline-derived CDR1 and CDR2 are SGHRS and YFSETQ. CDR3 sequence reads: CASSFRDVSYNEQFF. The CDR3 coding sequence is TGCGCCAGCAGCTTCAGGGATGTCAGCTACAATGAGCAGTTCTTC.

This chain connects TRBV6-5 to TRBJ2-2, with a possible D match to TRBD1 (6 bases). Germline assignment: CDR1 MNHEY and CDR2 SVGAGI. CDR3 length: 15 residues. V shed 6 bases and J shed 3 bases, with 14 bases lying between them. CDR3 amino acids: CASSSTGYYTGELFF. The CDR3 coding sequence is TGTGCCAGCAGCTCTACAGGGTATTACACCGGGGAGCTGTTTTTT.

The rearrangement joins TRBV30 to TRBJ1-5; unclear D gene. Germline V gene sequence: CDR1 GTSNPN, CDR2 SVGIG (reference sequence). V shed 1 base and J shed 9 bases, with 10 bases lying between them. The CDR3 is 12 amino acids. CDR3 sequence: CAWSAVPGPQHF. As DNA, the CDR3 is TGTGCCTGGAGTGCTGTACCGGGGCCCCAGCATTTT.

The rearrangement joins TRBV7-2 to TRBJ1-5; D gene uncertain. This CDR3 has 15 residues. Per germline, CDR1 SGHTA and CDR2 FQGNSA. Trimming shortened V by 2 bases and J by 4 bases, and 12 bases separated the two germline ends. The CDR3 region has the DNA TGTGCCAGCAGCTTAAGTGGGTTCGGGAATCAGCCCCAGCATTTT. It specifies CASSLSGFGNQPQHF.

This chain joins TRBV3-1 (or the pseudogene TRBV3-2) and TRBJ2-1; TRBD1 might be the D (6 bases). The CDR3 consists of 15 residues. V was trimmed by 4 bases and J by 4 bases, leaving 14 bases between them. Per the germline V gene, CDR1 is LGHDT and CDR2 is YNNKEL (reference sequence). The CDR3 region has the DNA TGTGCCAGCAGCCCACAGGGACCTTTGTACAATGAGCAGTTCTTC. This translates into CASSPQGPLYNEQFF.

V usage is TRBV4-1 and J usage is TRBJ2-1; 8 bases are shared with TRBD1. Germline CDR1 reads MGHRA; CDR2 reads YSYEKL. The V gene end was trimmed by 2 bases and the J gene end by 5 bases; junction bases not matched to a gene: 5. This CDR3 has 15 amino acids. The CDR3 DNA follows: TGCGCCAGCAGCCAACGGCAGGGGGCCCACAATGAGCAGTTCTTC. Translating gives CASSQRQGAHNEQFF.

The chain has TRBV18 and TRBJ2-2, with D possibly TRBD2 on 6 matching bases. The CDR3 length is 19 residues. V gave up 4 bases and J gave up 2 bases, with 23 bases separating them. The germline gives CDR1 KGHSH, CDR2 LQKENI. The CDR3 nucleotides are TGTGCCAGCTCACGAAATTTGCAGGGAGGAGGGATCAACACCGGGGAGCTGTTTTTT. It yields the protein CASSRNLQGGGINTGELFF.

The chain links TRBV30 to TRBJ2-5; 14 bases line up with TRBD2. V shed 2 bases, J shed 4 bases, and the junction held 12 bases outside the gene matches. Germline values: CDR1 GTSNPN, CDR2 SVGIG (reference sequence). The CDR3 has 18 amino acids. The CDR3 region has the DNA TGTGCCTGGAGTCAGGGACTAGCGGGGGTTGGTCTAAGAGAGACCCAGTACTTC. It codes for CAWSQGLAGVGLRETQYF.

J is TRBJ1-4 and V is TRBV7-2, with TRBD1 identical over 8 bases. The CDR3 consists of 14 residues. Unmatched junction bases numbered 7, after V lost 5 bases and J lost 8 bases. Per the germline V gene, CDR1 is SGHTA and CDR2 is FQGNSA. Here the CDR3 reads CASSPTRTGEKLFF. For the CDR3, the DNA is TGTGCCAGCAGCCCGACCCGGACAGGGGAAAAACTGTTTTTT.

This clone is a singleton in its sample. V gene TRBV5-6 combines with J gene TRBJ2-1, with D hard to call. The germline V and J ends were trimmed by 1 base and 3 bases, with 5 bases remaining between them. Germline V gene lookup returns CDR1 SGHDT and CDR2 YYEEEE. The CDR3 is 13 residues long. CDR3 sequence reads: CASSLYSYNEQFF. The CDR3 DNA follows: TGTGCCAGCAGCTTGTACAGCTACAATGAGCAGTTCTTC.

This clone was observed a single time. This chain uses TRBV5-6 with TRBJ2-5; 7 nucleotides align to TRBD2. CDR1 is SGHDT, CDR2 YYEEEE, per germline. With 6 bases clipped from V and 6 bases from J, the junction kept 17 bases outside the gene matches. The CDR3 extends over 16 amino acids. The CDR3: CASILTGGGLPQTQYF. The CDR3 DNA sequence: TGTGCCAGCATCCTAACGGGCGGGGGTCTCCCACAGACCCAGTACTTC.

The V gene is TRBV7-2, the J gene TRBJ2-1; 11 bases fit TRBD2. Looked up from germline, CDR1 is SGHTA and CDR2 is FQGNSA. Trimming cost V 5 bases and J 0 bases; bases outside gene matches: 12. The CDR3 loop spans 19 amino acids. The CDR3 DNA sequence: TGTGCCAGCAGCACACCGGGACTAGCGGCCCCGAGCTCCTACAATGAGCAGTTCTTC. Translation: CASSTPGLAAPSSYNEQFF.

The chain carries TRBV30 and TRBJ2-1; a weak D match, TRBD1 (5 bases). V was trimmed by 1 base and J by 7 bases, leaving 11 bases between them. The CDR3 length is 13 residues. CDR1 GTSNPN and CDR2 SVGIG come from the germline V gene (reference sequence). The CDR3: CAWSEPQVNEQFF. As DNA, the CDR3 is TGTGCCTGGAGTGAGCCACAGGTTAATGAGCAGTTCTTC.